One and the same sample provided the 24 T cell receptor beta chains below, sequenced in a study of CD8 T cells in ankylosing spondylitis. Broader study findings: Among TCR beta sequences, a motif of fewer than 10 highly homologous variants appeared characteristic of ankylosing spondylitis blood.

Each CDR3 protein is one row after TCRdb ran MiXCR on the 5' RACE reads. The sample has 700,000 to 850,000 distinct CDR3 sequences, roughly 12% seen once. No antigens are known for them. The sample was blood, either unsorted or a sorted T cell fraction (not recorded which). All receptors come from a male donor with ankylosing spondylitis.

This clonotype was counted many times. The chain links TRBV4-3 to TRBJ1-1, with D possibly matching TRBD1 (6 bases). V was trimmed by 0 bases and J by 3 bases, leaving 11 bases between them. Germline values: CDR1 LGHNA, CDR2 YSLEER. This CDR3 is built from 15 residues. CDR3 bases: TGCGCCAGCAGCCAAGAAGGCAGGGGCCACACTGAAGCTTTCTTT. Protein: CASSQEGRGHTEAFF.

This chain links TRBV19 with TRBJ1-2, with D perhaps TRBD1 (5 bases). V was trimmed by 5 bases and J by 4 bases, leaving 20 bases between them. The germline V gene has CDR1 LNHDA and CDR2 SQIVND (reference sequence). The CDR3 loop spans 16 amino acids. CDR3 in amino acids: CASSPPMGRAVYGYTF. The DNA for the CDR3 is TGTGCCAGTAGTCCCCCAATGGGACGAGCTGTCTATGGCTACACCTTC.

The chain employs TRBV2 and TRBJ2-3; tentative D call: TRBD1 (5 bases). The V and J ends lost 10 bases and 0 bases respectively, with 14 bases between them. CDR1 and CDR2 from the germline V gene are SNHLY and FYNNEI. This CDR3 is 14 amino acids long. The CDR3 protein is CATSRQGSTDTQYF. CDR3 in DNA: TGTGCCACCTCAAGGCAGGGCAGCACAGATACGCAGTATTTT.

The chain carries TRBV27 and TRBJ2-7; 8 bases agree with TRBD1. The CDR3 is 16 amino acids. CDR1 MNHEY and CDR2 SMNVEV come from the germline V gene (reference sequence). J lost 2 bases, V lost 4 bases, and 10 bases had no gene match. The CDR3 loop reads CASSSRRDRFPYEQYF. The CDR3 nucleotides read TGTGCCAGCAGTTCTCGCCGGGACAGGTTTCCCTACGAGCAGTACTTC.

The rearrangement links TRBV3-1 to TRBJ2-5; D is unclear. This CDR3 is 12 amino acids long. V lost 0 bases and J 6 bases, leaving 5 bases between the germline ends. Germline assignment: CDR1 LGHDT and CDR2 YNNKEL (reference sequence). The CDR3: CASSQDVKTQYF. CDR3 sequence (DNA): TGTGCCAGCAGCCAAGATGTAAAGACCCAGTACTTC.

This clonotype has ten or more counts. This chain connects TRBV9 to TRBJ2-7; D remains ambiguous. Looked up from germline, CDR1 is SGDLS and CDR2 is YYNGEE. Trimming pared 0 bases from V and 2 bases from J, leaving 6 bases between. The CDR3 is 13 residues long. CDR3 protein: CASSVGPAYEQYF. The CDR3 coding sequence is TGTGCCAGCAGCGTAGGGCCTGCCTACGAGCAGTACTTC. Variable domain in full (rest from reference TRBV9 and TRBJ2-7): DSGVTQTPKHLITATGQRVTLRCSPRSGDLSVYWYQQSLDQGLQFLIQYYNGEERAKGNILERFSAQQFPDLHSELNLSSLELGDSALYFCASSVGPAYEQYFGPGTRLTVT.

This clonotype was counted many times. V gene TRBV7-6 combines with J gene TRBJ1-1; D not certain. The germline V and J ends were trimmed by 5 bases and 0 bases, with 7 bases remaining between them. Germline CDR1 is SGHVS and CDR2 is FNYEAQ. This CDR3 spans 13 amino acids. The CDR3, as DNA: TGTGCCAGCAGCCCCGACATGAACACTGAAGCTTTCTTT. Its protein product is CASSPDMNTEAFF.

This clonotype was counted many times. The chain couples TRBV20-1 to TRBJ2-3; D unresolved. Germline values: CDR1 DFQATT, CDR2 SNEGSKA (reference sequence). The CDR3 is made up of 11 amino acids. The CDR3 reads CRGTNVDTQYF. The CDR3 DNA reads as TGCAGGGGAACTAATGTGGATACGCAGTATTTT.

The chain combines TRBV5-3 with TRBJ1-6; D is uncertain. TRBV5-3 is flagged as an ORF with uncertain function. The CDR3 runs to 16 residues. Trimming removed 2 bases from V and 0 bases from J, with 9 bases in between. The CDR3 DNA reads TGTGCCAGAAGCTTCGGGCTAGGCTCCTATAATTCACCCCTCCACTTT. Residues: CARSFGLGSYNSPLHF.

The chain links TRBV12-2 to TRBJ1-6. TRBV12-2 is a pseudogene segment. The length of the CDR3 is 13 residues. DNA of the CDR3: TGTGCAAGTCGCTTAGTGAGGATTTCACCCCTCCACTTT. Its translation: CASRLVRISPLHF.

The V and J genes are TRBV20-1 and TRBJ1-2; TRBD1 agrees at 9 bases. CDR1 and CDR2 from the germline V gene are DFQATT and SNEGSKA (reference sequence). After removal of 0 bases from V and 6 bases from J, the junction contained 8 bases not matched to a gene. The CDR3 has 15 residues. The CDR3 DNA is TGCAGTGCTAGAGACCCGGACAGGGGAACTAATGGCTACACCTTC. Its protein is CSARDPDRGTNGYTF.

The chain combines TRBV20-1 with TRBJ1-1; possibly TRBD1 for D (6 bases). CDR1 DFQATT and CDR2 SNEGSKA come from the germline V gene (reference sequence). V was clipped by 6 bases and J by 0 bases, with 14 bases between them. This CDR3 contains 14 residues. The CDR3 DNA reads as TGCAGTGCGGCCGCCCAGGGGCTGAACACTGAAGCTTTCTTT. Amino acids: CSAAAQGLNTEAFF.

This clonotype was counted between two and nine times. The chain joins TRBV20-1 to TRBJ1-2; no clear D gene. Trimming removed 8 bases at V and 4 bases at J, with 14 bases between. Per the germline V gene, CDR1 is DFQATT and CDR2 is SNEGSKA (reference sequence). The CDR3 runs to 12 residues. CDR3 DNA sequence: TGCAGTTACGGACGGCCACTCTATGGCTACACCTTC. This codes for CSYGRPLYGYTF.

This clonotype came up a few times. The chain combines TRBV5-1 with TRBJ2-7; no clear D gene. CDR1 is SGHRS and CDR2 is YFSETQ in the germline V gene. The CDR3 runs 15 residues. The V gene lost 0 bases and the J gene lost 2 bases, with 12 bases spanning the gap. The CDR3 region is CASSLVAVATYEQYF. CDR3 coding DNA: TGCGCCAGCAGCTTGGTGGCAGTTGCTACCTACGAGCAGTACTTC. Together with reference TRBV5-1 and TRBJ2-7, the CDR3 gives the full variable domain: KAGVTQTPRYLIKTRGQQVTLSCSPISGHRSVSWYQQTPGQGLQFLFEYFSETQRNKGNFPGRFSGRQFSNSRSEMNVSTLELGDSALYLCASSLVAVATYEQYFGPGTRLTVT.

There are a few counts of this clonotype. The chain is built from TRBV5-1 and TRBJ2-5; 8 bases are a match to TRBD1. Trimming removed 4 bases from V and 7 bases from J; junction bases left unmatched: 12. Germline-derived CDR1 and CDR2 are SGHRS and YFSETQ. The CDR3 runs to 15 residues. CDR3 DNA: TGCGCCAGCAGCCTCCAAAGCGACAGGGGCGGGACCCAGTACTTC. This encodes CASSLQSDRGGTQYF.

This clonotype was observed many times. The chain employs TRBV5-1 and TRBJ2-1; D not resolved. The CDR3 extends over 16 amino acids. V dropped 7 bases and J dropped 0 bases, with 17 bases sitting between them. Germline V gene sequence: CDR1 SGHRS, CDR2 YFSETQ. The CDR3 DNA is TGCGCCAGCGCAAGCGTCCGGAGCAGCTCCTACAATGAGCAGTTCTTC. Its translation is CASASVRSSSYNEQFF.

The chain joins TRBV20-1 to TRBJ2-7; 10 bases are shared with TRBD1. Looked up from germline, CDR1 is DFQATT and CDR2 is SNEGSKA (reference sequence). V was pared by 4 bases and J by 2 bases, with 8 bases of the junction left unmatched. The CDR3 runs to 15 residues. The DNA of the CDR3 is TGCAGTGCTATTAACCCGGGACAGGGGACCTACGAGCAGTACTTC. Amino acids: CSAINPGQGTYEQYF.

The sample holds many counts of this clonotype. This chain connects TRBV5-1 to TRBJ1-1, with 7 bases matching TRBD1. Looked up from germline, CDR1 is SGHRS and CDR2 is YFSETQ. V lost 3 bases and J lost 1; bases outside the gene matches: 3. CDR3 length equals 14 residues. The CDR3 sequence: CASSSGQPNTEAFF. CDR3 DNA sequence: TGCGCCAGCAGCTCGGGACAGCCGAACACTGAAGCTTTCTTT.

This clonotype was seen more than once but under ten times. The chain carries TRBV11-2 and TRBJ2-2, with D maybe TRBD2 (6 bases). The CDR3 sequence is 16 residues long. Germline V CDR1 and CDR2: SGHAT, FQNNGV. Trimming cost V 3 bases and J 0 bases, with 11 bases left between them. The chain's CDR3 is CASSFRGGTNTGELFF. As DNA, the CDR3 is TGTGCCAGCAGCTTTCGAGGCGGGACGAACACCGGGGAGCTGTTTTTT.

The genes are TRBV6-1 and TRBJ1-5; tentatively, D is TRBD1 (6 bases). The CDR3 is 14 residues long. Germline V gene lookup returns CDR1 MNHNS and CDR2 SASEGT. The V and J ends lost 11 bases and 5 bases respectively, with 19 bases between them. The DNA of the CDR3 is TGTGCCGCGGCATCTTACAGGGACTATCAGCCCCAGCATTTT. Translation gives CAAASYRDYQPQHF.

This clonotype was detected a few times. This chain joins TRBV5-1 and TRBJ1-5; a possible D gene is TRBD1 (5 bases). This CDR3 has 16 amino acids. The V and J ends lost 0 bases and 2 bases respectively, with 12 bases between them. CDR1 and CDR2 from the germline V gene are SGHRS and YFSETQ. The CDR3 DNA reads TGCGCCAGCAGCTTGGACGGGGGGTCACGCAATCAGCCCCAGCATTTT. Translation gives CASSLDGGSRNQPQHF.

The J gene is TRBJ2-7, the V gene TRBV11-1, with 10 bases fitting TRBD1. The ends lost 5 bases at V and 3 bases at J; junction bases unmatched: 7. CDR3 length: 15 amino acids. Germline values: CDR1 SGHAT, CDR2 FQDESV (reference sequence). CDR3 nucleotide sequence: TGTGCCAGCAGCCGCCGGGGGACAGGGGACTACGAGCAGTACTTC. Amino acid sequence: CASSRRGTGDYEQYF.

The chain joins TRBV15 to TRBJ2-7; weak D call: TRBD2 (6 bases). The V and J ends lost 0 bases and 3 bases respectively, with 12 bases between them. Per the germline V gene, CDR1 is LNHNV and CDR2 is YYDKDF (reference sequence). The CDR3 spans 15 residues. The CDR3 spells CATSRDHGGLYEQYF. In DNA form, the CDR3 reads TGTGCCACCAGCAGAGATCACGGGGGTCTCTACGAGCAGTACTTC. The entire variable domain, with the rest obtained from reference TRBV15 and TRBJ2-7, is as follows: DAMVIQNPRYQVTQFGKPVTLSCSQTLNHNVMYWYQQKSSQAPKLLFHYYDKDFNNEADTPDNFQSRRPNTSFCFLDIRSPGLGDTAMYLCATSRDHGGLYEQYFGPGTRLTVT.

V gene TRBV2 combines with J gene TRBJ1-1; D perhaps matches TRBD1 (5 bases). Trimming left V 6 bases short and J 4 bases short, with 15 bases between. The CDR3 consists of 14 residues. Germline V CDR1 and CDR2: SNHLY, FYNNEI. The CDR3 DNA is TGTGCCAGCAGAGCCGGGACGTCGATCACTGAAGCTTTCTTT. This gives the protein CASRAGTSITEAFF. The full variable domain, completed using reference TRBV2 and TRBJ1-1, is EPEVTQTPSHQVTQMGQEVILRCVPISNHLYFYWYRQILGQKVEFLVSFYNNEISEKSEIFDDQFSVERPDGSNFTLKIRSTKLEDSAMYFCASRAGTSITEAFFGQGTRLTVV.